One sample yielded the 7 T cell receptor beta chains listed below, sequenced in a study of cytomegalovirus exposure and HLA in healthy donors. Clones were read by immunoSEQ multiplex PCR, and TCRdb kept only the in-frame ones, dropping some. The data show some 100,000 clones, around 85% seen once. Sequenced material: PBMCs. The receptors stem from a man in his late teens or twenties in good health and CMV-seropositive.

The J gene is TRBJ2-1, the V gene TRBV6-1, with TRBD2 identical over 12 bases. The CDR3 sequence is 17 residues long. The germline V gene encodes CDR1 MNHNS and CDR2 SASEGT. The V gene end was trimmed by 3 bases and the J gene end by 7 bases; junction bases not matched to a gene: 10. Here the CDR3 DNA reads TGTGCCAGCAGTGACCGAATCCTAGCGGGGGGGCTGAATGAGCAGTTCTTC. Translation gives CASSDRILAGGLNEQFF.

This chain joins TRBV12-5 and TRBJ2-1; 10 bases align to TRBD1. This CDR3 region has 14 residues. The ends lost 2 bases at V and 7 bases at J; junction bases unmatched: 2. Germline V lookup: CDR1 LGHNT, CDR2 FRNRAP. The CDR3 sequence is CASGLRDRGNEQFF. In DNA form, the CDR3 reads TGTGCTAGTGGTTTGAGGGACAGGGGAAATGAGCAGTTCTTC.

Written as DNA, the CDR3 is TGTGCCACCAGCAGGACTCGGGACAGGGGTTACGAGCAGTACTTC. It is translated as CATSRTRDRGYEQYF. The chain links TRBV15 to TRBJ2-7; 10 bases fit TRBD1. Germline lookup yields CDR1 LNHNV and CDR2 YYDKDF (reference sequence). V was clipped by 3 bases and J by 4 bases; unmatched bases: 6. CDR3 size: 15 residues.

The rearrangement links TRBV6-5 to TRBJ1-4; D may be TRBD1 (5 bases). V dropped 6 bases and J dropped 7 bases, with 15 bases sitting between them. The germline CDR1 and CDR2 sequences are MNHEY and SVGAGI. This CDR3 spans 14 amino acids. The CDR3 DNA reads TGTGCCAGCAGGGGGGGTGGGGTTCGTGAAAAACTGTTTTTT. It codes for CASRGGGVREKLFF.

V usage is TRBV7-9 and J usage is TRBJ2-2, with TRBD2 matching over 11 bases. The trim removed 5 bases at V and 1 base at J, leaving 3 bases unmatched. The CDR3 has 16 amino acids. The germline gives CDR1 SEHNR, CDR2 FQNEAQ (reference sequence). CDR3 bases: TGTGCCAGCAGCCCCGGACTAGCGGGGAACACCGGGGAGCTGTTTTTT. Its protein is CASSPGLAGNTGELFF.

The chain uses TRBV19 and TRBJ2-1, with TRBD2 matching 14 bases. V shed 5 bases and J 4 bases; nucleotides not matched to a gene: 16. In germline, CDR1 is LNHDA, CDR2 SQIVND (reference sequence). The CDR3 covers 20 residues. The chain's CDR3 is CASSSSLRGTSGGAYNEQFF. Written as DNA, the CDR3 is TGTGCCAGTAGTTCGAGCTTACGCGGGACTAGCGGGGGCGCATACAATGAGCAGTTCTTC.

V and J are TRBV6-5 and TRBJ1-1; D remains unclear. CDR3 length: 12 residues. In germline, CDR1 is MNHEY, CDR2 SVGAGI. V was clipped by 6 bases and J by 11 bases, with 16 bases between them. CDR3 sequence: CASSQSPRAAFF. The CDR3 bases are TGTGCCAGCAGCCAAAGTCCCCGAGCGGCTTTCTTT.